The clone carrying this T cell receptor beta chain was detected many times. Looked up from germline, CDR1 is SEHNR and CDR2 is FQNEAQ (reference sequence). CDR3 length equals 14 residues. Trimming at V came to 5 bases and at J to 1 base, leaving 5 bases not matched to a gene. This specimen comes from a study of blood T cell repertoires in COVID-19. Study-wide context: Acute and convalescent COVID-19 samples came from the United States, Italy and Spain.

Profiled with immunoSEQ multiplex PCR; TCRdb holds only in-frame clones, not every one. The sample comprises fewer than 200,000 clones, 86% of which are singletons, and about 9.6% rests with the top ten. Sequenced input: peripheral blood. This TCR was recovered from a man aged 50-60 years with active or convalescent COVID-19. The chain recombines TRBV7-9 with TRBJ2-7, with 7 positions matching TRBD1. CDR3 in amino acids: CASSDRVISYEQYF. Here the CDR3 DNA reads TGTGCCAGCAGCGACAGGGTGATATCCTACGAGCAGTACTTC.